Here is one TCR beta chain with its context. The data belong to a study of technical replicates of blood from a handful of donors. Here immunoSEQ multiplex PCR was the method, and the copy in TCRdb shows in-frame clones only, minus some. The sample includes approximately 82,000 clones, more than 85% seen only once; the top ten take about 0.4%. Germline lookup yields CDR1 MNHNS and CDR2 SASEGT. With V trimmed by 3 bases and J by 3 bases, 2 bases remained unmatched. CDR3 length: 14 residues. The TCR sequence derives from a human donor in good health. Some clones in this sample may be carry-over from other donors' samples. V usage is TRBV6-1 and J usage is TRBJ1-2; TRBD1 matches at 9 bases. Sequenced sample: T cells isolated from PBMCs. The CDR3 bases are TGTGCCAGCAGTGATACAGGGGGCTACTATGGCTACACCTTC. This encodes CASSDTGGYYGYTF.